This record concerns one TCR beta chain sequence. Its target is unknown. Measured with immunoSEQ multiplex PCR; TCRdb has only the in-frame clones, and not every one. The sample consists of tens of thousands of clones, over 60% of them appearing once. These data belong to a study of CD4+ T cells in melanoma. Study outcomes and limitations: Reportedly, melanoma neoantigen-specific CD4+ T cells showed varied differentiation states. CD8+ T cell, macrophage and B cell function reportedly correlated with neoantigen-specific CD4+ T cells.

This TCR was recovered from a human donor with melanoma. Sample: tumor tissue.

Here the CDR3 reads CASSVLTGRDTEAFF. CDR3 coding DNA: TGTGCCAGCAGCGTATTGACAGGGCGGGACACTGAAGCTTTCTTT. This sequence joins TRBV9 and TRBJ1-1, with 7 bases identical to TRBD1. Germline V gene lookup returns CDR1 SGDLS and CDR2 YYNGEE. The CDR3 has 15 residues. The V gene end was trimmed by 1 base and the J gene end by 3 bases; junction bases not matched to a gene: 6.